What follows are 27 T cell receptor beta chains derived from one specimen sequenced in a study of lymphopenia after photon versus proton radiotherapy. Produced via immunoSEQ multiplex PCR; TCRdb's table is partial and in-frame only. The repertoire includes 14,000 or so clones, approximately 80% of them detected once, and 25% to 30% sits in the top ten. The specimen comprised peripheral blood, sampled from a patient treated with photon-based radiotherapy. The source of these receptors is a man aged 45-65 years with gastric cancer.

The gene calls are TRBV5-8 and TRBJ2-4; no reliable D call. The V gene's germline CDR1 is SGHTS and CDR2 YDEGEE. There are 15 residues in the CDR3. V was trimmed by 5 bases and J by 4 bases, leaving 16 bases between them. The CDR3 DNA sequence: TGTGCCAGCAGGGATTTGGACCTTATTAAAAACATTCAGTACTTC. As protein: CASRDLDLIKNIQYF.

This chain links TRBV19 with TRBJ2-7; a weak D match, TRBD2 (6 bases). CDR3 length equals 13 residues. The V gene lost 6 bases and the J gene lost 5 bases, with 14 bases spanning the gap. Germline CDR1 and CDR2: LNHDA and SQIVND (reference sequence). DNA of the CDR3: TGTGCCAGTAGCCTCCAGTCGGGGGACGAGCAGTACGTC. It specifies CASSLQSGDEQYV.

This rearrangement joins TRBV5-3 to TRBJ1-2; no firm D call. TRBV5-3 belongs to the ORF category, with a function that is uncertain. The CDR3 runs 13 residues. V was shortened by 1 base and J by 9 bases, with 13 bases between the two germline ends. CDR3 amino acids: CARSLIGKFCYTF. The CDR3 coding sequence is TGTGCCAGAAGCTTGATAGGGAAGTTTTGCTACACCTTC.

V is TRBV6-1 and J is TRBJ2-7; weak D call: TRBD2 (5 bases). Trimming stripped 6 bases from V and 7 bases from J, with 16 bases between. The CDR3 runs 13 residues. Germline CDR1 MNHNS, CDR2 SASEGT. The CDR3 region is CASRLSGMGEQYV. CDR3 DNA sequence: TGTGCCAGCAGACTTTCGGGGATGGGAGAGCAGTACGTC.

The CDR3 is CASKAFGNTIYF. CDR3 sequence (DNA): TGTGCCAGCAAAGCTTTCGGAAACACCATATATTTT. V usage is TRBV11-2 and J usage is TRBJ1-3; D is unclear. Germline lookup yields CDR1 SGHAT and CDR2 FQNNGV. Between the trimmed V and J ends, which lost 7 bases and 4 bases, there was a span of 8 bases. The CDR3 runs to 12 residues.

V usage is TRBV6-4 and J usage is TRBJ1-2; D gene unclear. V lost 5 bases to trimming and J lost 1 base, with 8 bases between them. The CDR3 runs 13 residues. Looked up from germline, CDR1 is MRHNA and CDR2 is SNTAGT. CDR3 sequence reads: CASSPGRNYGYTF. CDR3 sequence (DNA): TGTGCCAGCAGTCCTGGTCGTAACTATGGCTACACCTTC.

CDR3 nucleotides: TGTGCCTTAGGGACAGCCGCTAACTATGGCTACACCTTC. This translates into CALGTAANYGYTF. The chain recombines TRBV30 with TRBJ1-2; 7 nucleotides agree with TRBD1. After removal of 7 bases from V and 0 bases from J, the junction contained 5 bases not matched to a gene. This CDR3 region has 13 residues. CDR1 and CDR2 (germline): GTSNPN, SVGIG (reference sequence).

V is TRBV9 and J is TRBJ1-2; D remains unclear. Trimming pared 3 bases from V and 0 bases from J, leaving 9 bases between. The germline V gene encodes CDR1 SGDLS and CDR2 YYNGEE. CDR3 length equals 14 residues. The CDR3 sequence is CASSAGLANYGYTF. CDR3 nucleotide sequence: TGTGCCAGCAGCGCGGGTCTTGCTAACTATGGCTACACCTTC.

This rearrangement joins TRBV6-1 to TRBJ2-4, with D possibly matching TRBD2 (7 bases). V gave up 6 bases and J gave up 8 bases, with 17 bases separating them. The CDR3 loop spans 14 amino acids. Germline CDR1 and CDR2: MNHNS and SASEGT. CDR3 nucleotide sequence: TGTGCCAGCAGCCGAGGGGGGGCCGGGGACATTCAGTACTTC. Amino acid sequence: CASSRGGAGDIQYF.

V and J are TRBV15 and TRBJ1-2; 8 bases agree with TRBD1. CDR1 LNHNV and CDR2 YYDKDF come from the germline V gene (reference sequence). The CDR3 covers 13 residues. V trimming: 1 base; J trimming: 8 bases; junction bases outside the gene matches: 3. As DNA, the CDR3 is TGTGCCACCAGCAGAGGACAGGGGTTCGGCTACACCTTC. It yields the protein CATSRGQGFGYTF.

The chain links TRBV5-4 to TRBJ1-2; no firm D call. Trimming left V 4 bases short and J 7 bases short, with 20 bases between. The CDR3 is 15 amino acids. In germline, CDR1 is SGHNT, CDR2 YYREEE (reference sequence). The CDR3 DNA follows: TGTGCCAGCAGCACTGATCCGTATGTGAATGGTGGCTACACCTTC. It encodes CASSTDPYVNGGYTF.

The chain recombines TRBV13 with TRBJ2-1; no reliable D call. CDR1 PRHDT and CDR2 FYEKMQ come from the germline V gene (reference sequence). This CDR3 has 12 amino acids. With 5 bases removed from V and 4 bases from J, the gap between germline ends came to 6 bases. The CDR3 DNA reads as TGTGCCAGCAGCCACAGTTACAATGAGCAGTTCTTC. It encodes CASSHSYNEQFF.

As DNA, the CDR3 is TGCGCCAGCAGCCAAGGGGGGCCAGCGGGGGGGCCCACAGATACGCAGTATTTT. The encoded protein is CASSQGGPAGGPTDTQYF. The V gene is TRBV4-3, the J gene TRBJ2-3; 10 nucleotides agree with TRBD2. V dropped 1 base and J dropped 2; count of bases not matched to a gene: 9. Germline V gene lookup returns CDR1 LGHNA and CDR2 YSLEER. This CDR3 is 18 amino acids long.

The CDR3 protein is CASSPGQTTDTQYF. Written as DNA, the CDR3 is TGTGCCAGCAGCCCGGGACAGACCACAGATACGCAGTATTTT. This rearrangement joins TRBV7-3 to TRBJ2-3; 7 nucleotides align to TRBD1. J gave up 2 bases and V 5 bases, and 4 bases lay outside the gene matches. CDR1 is SGHTA and CDR2 is FQGTGA in the germline V gene. The CDR3 has 14 residues.

V and J are TRBV27 and TRBJ1-5; maybe TRBD1 (6 bases). Germline V gives CDR1 MNHEY, CDR2 SMNVEV (reference sequence). V shed 8 bases and J shed 0 bases, with 14 bases lying between them. The CDR3 covers 15 residues. CDR3 nucleotide sequence: TGTGCCAGCGGGCAGGGGCTTTATAGCAATCAGCCCCAGCATTTT. As protein: CASGQGLYSNQPQHF.

The chain joins TRBV6-1 to TRBJ2-2; a possible D gene is TRBD1 (5 bases). Germline V gives CDR1 MNHNS, CDR2 SASEGT. The length of the CDR3 is 15 residues. Between the trimmed V and J ends, which lost 4 bases and 0 bases, there was a span of 9 bases. CDR3 DNA: TGTGCCAGCAGTGGGACAAACTCGAACACCGGGGAGCTGTTTTTT. The encoded protein is CASSGTNSNTGELFF.

V and J are TRBV27 and TRBJ1-2; D gene ambiguous. CDR1 MNHEY and CDR2 SMNVEV come from the germline V gene (reference sequence). This CDR3 comprises 13 residues. V shed 1 base and J shed 4 bases, with 7 bases lying between them. The DNA of the CDR3 is TGTGCCAGCAGTTTATTGGACGGCTATGGCTACACCTTC. This codes for CASSLLDGYGYTF.

This clone was seen a few times. The chain joins TRBV5-1 to TRBJ1-1; maybe TRBD1 (5 bases). The CDR3 sequence is 14 residues long. Deletions cut 0 bases from V and 7 bases from J, with 13 bases between. The germline V gene has CDR1 SGHRS and CDR2 YFSETQ. The CDR3 reads CASSLEGSSFEAFF. The CDR3 DNA reads TGCGCCAGCAGCTTGGAGGGGTCTTCCTTTGAAGCTTTCTTT.

The chain is built from TRBV4-3 and TRBJ1-5; unclear D gene. Germline CDR1 is LGHNA and CDR2 is YSLEER. The CDR3 runs to 13 residues. Trimming pared 4 bases from V and 6 bases from J, leaving 10 bases between. The CDR3, as DNA: TGCGCCAGCAGCCTCAGGAGCGGTCAGCCCCAGCATTTT. Its translation is CASSLRSGQPQHF.

V gene TRBV29-1 combines with J gene TRBJ2-7; TRBD1 agrees at 7 bases. Germline CDR1 reads SQVTM; CDR2 reads ANQGSEA. The CDR3 runs to 14 residues. Trimming at V came to 1 base and at J to 2 bases, leaving 5 bases not matched to a gene. The CDR3 reads CSVEGGQGAYEQYF. CDR3 bases: TGCAGCGTTGAAGGGGGTCAGGGGGCCTACGAGCAGTACTTC.

V is TRBV7-2 and J is TRBJ2-1; D is possibly TRBD1 (6 bases). This CDR3 has 16 amino acids. The germline CDR1 and CDR2 sequences are SGHTA and FQGNSA. V gave up 5 bases and J gave up 0 bases, with 14 bases separating them. CDR3 DNA sequence: TGTGCCAGCAGCCGTAGTGGACAGAGCTCCTACAATGAGCAGTTCTTC. This translates into CASSRSGQSSYNEQFF.

This chain links TRBV2 with TRBJ2-2; 9 bases line up with TRBD1. The CDR3 spans 15 residues. From germline, CDR1 is SNHLY and CDR2 FYNNEI. V lost 6 bases and J lost 6; bases outside the gene matches: 8. Written as DNA, the CDR3 is TGTGCCAGCAGGCTACAGGGGGCAGCTGCCGGGGAGCTGTTTTTT. Protein sequence: CASRLQGAAAGELFF.

The J gene is TRBJ1-1, the V gene TRBV6-5; D might be TRBD1 (5 bases). Trimming removed 5 bases from V and 7 bases from J, with 11 bases in between. Germline V lookup: CDR1 MNHEY, CDR2 SVGAGI. This CDR3 region has 12 residues. CDR3 protein: CASSRGSGEAFF. In DNA, the CDR3 is TGTGCCAGCAGTAGGGGATCAGGTGAAGCTTTCTTT.

The chain links TRBV27 to TRBJ1-6; tentatively, D is TRBD1 (5 bases). The CDR3 loop spans 12 amino acids. V was shortened by 4 bases and J by 10 bases, with 8 bases between the two germline ends. Germline lookup yields CDR1 MNHEY and CDR2 SMNVEV (reference sequence). The CDR3: CASSSGRSPLHF. As DNA, the CDR3 is TGTGCCAGCAGTTCAGGGAGGTCACCCCTCCACTTT.

This clone was detected a few times. The chain joins TRBV7-9 to TRBJ2-3; weak D call: TRBD2 (6 bases). Looked up from germline, CDR1 is SEHNR and CDR2 is FQNEAQ (reference sequence). The V end was cut by 4 bases, the J end by 2 bases, with 16 bases between. The CDR3 consists of 16 residues. The CDR3 sequence is CASSSGTQDTTDTQYF. The CDR3 DNA is TGTGCCAGCAGCTCCGGGACTCAGGACACCACAGATACGCAGTATTTT.

V is TRBV29-1 and J is TRBJ2-2, with a tentative D call TRBD2 (6 bases). Germline CDR1 is SQVTM and CDR2 is ANQGSEA. Trimming took 7 bases from V and 7 from J, leaving 13 bases between them. The length of the CDR3 is 12 residues. The CDR3 region is CSGGLRGGELFF. CDR3 in DNA: TGCAGCGGGGGACTTAGGGGCGGGGAGCTGTTTTTT.

This clone was counted between two and nine times. The chain joins TRBV6-5 to TRBJ1-6; D ambiguous. With 5 bases removed from V and 5 bases from J, the gap between germline ends came to 10 bases. Germline V gene data show CDR1 as MNHEY and CDR2 as SVGAGI. There are 14 residues in the CDR3. DNA for the CDR3: TGTGCCAGCAGTGCAGAGCCCGATAATTCACCCCTCCACTTT. Its protein product is CASSAEPDNSPLHF.